Described below is a single TCR beta chain sequence and its context. As yet, its antigen is unknown. Germline V CDR1 and CDR2: SGHVS, FNYEAQ. This CDR3 is 16 amino acids long. The germline V and J ends were trimmed by 4 bases and 7 bases, with 22 bases remaining between them. These data are taken from a study of shared clonotypes between healthy human individuals. Study summary: Per donor, CD8 memory used one plate, CD8 naive used two, CD4 memory used three and CD4 naive used three. Study observations and caveats: With several donors compared, 5% to 5.5% of naive CD4 clonotypes were shared. Exclusively blood specimens were collected; tissue repertoires likely differ.

Splitting of each subset's genomic DNA was done evenly across several immunoSEQ plates. Profiling relied on immunoSEQ multiplex PCR, and the TCRdb table lists in-frame clones only, not all of them. The table lists around 1.5 million clones, around 98% of them singletons. Sequenced: naive CD4+ T cells sorted from blood. Subset of the sample: CD45RA+ positively selected. V and J are TRBV7-6 and TRBJ1-1; D perhaps matches TRBD1 (6 bases). The sequence came from a man aged 25 to 45 in good health. The chain's CDR3 is CASSSPHRDANNEAFF. The CDR3 nucleotides are TGTGCCAGCAGCTCACCCCACAGGGACGCCAATAATGAAGCTTTCTTT.